This T cell receptor (beta chain) was observed in a study of T-cell reconstitution after alpha-beta-depleted transplantation in children. The table lists this clonotype with many counts. Trimming cost V 2 bases and J 2 bases; bases outside gene matches: 0. CDR1 is DFQATT, CDR2 SNEGSKA, per germline (reference sequence). This CDR3 has 13 amino acids. A TCRbeta library incorporating unique molecular identifiers was prepared. TCRdb re-analysed the PCR reads in MiXCR, keeping a single row per CDR3 protein. Of about 500,000 distinct CDR3 sequences listed, over 25% are singletons. Sequenced here: PBMCs from the stem cell graft donor, sampled from the stem cell graft. The receptor's source is a human donor who donated a stem cell graft to a child with aplastic anemia. The chain couples TRBV20-1 to TRBJ2-7; 10 nucleotides align to TRBD2. CDR3 region: CSARLAGAYEQYF. The DNA for the CDR3 is TGCAGTGCTAGACTAGCGGGAGCCTACGAGCAGTACTTC.